This entry lists 24 T cell receptor beta chains sequenced from one sample in a study of blood T cell repertoires in COVID-19. Produced via immunoSEQ multiplex PCR; TCRdb's table is partial and in-frame only. The repertoire consists of about 200,000 clones, with around nine tenths occurring once and the leading ten covering 0.82%. Material: peripheral blood. The receptors come from a man in his fifties or sixties with COVID-19, enrolled during active disease.

The V gene is TRBV2, the J gene TRBJ1-2; unclear D gene. Germline lookup yields CDR1 SNHLY and CDR2 FYNNEI. The length of the CDR3 is 13 residues. V dropped 2 bases and J dropped 4 bases, with 8 bases sitting between them. CDR3 bases: TGTGCCAGCAGTGAACTGCAGGTCTATGGCTACACCTTC. It is translated as CASSELQVYGYTF.

This chain joins TRBV6-5 and TRBJ2-5; 8 bases agree with TRBD2. J was trimmed by 3 bases and V by 2 bases; bases with no gene match: 5. CDR3 size: 15 residues. The germline gives CDR1 MNHEY, CDR2 SVGAGI. CDR3: CASSYPGTSEETQYF. CDR3 bases: TGTGCCAGCAGTTACCCCGGGACTAGTGAAGAGACCCAGTACTTC.

This chain joins TRBV19 and TRBJ2-3, with TRBD2 matching 13 bases. The germline V gene has CDR1 LNHDA and CDR2 SQIVND (reference sequence). The length of the CDR3 is 17 residues. J was trimmed by 5 bases and V by 5 bases; bases with no gene match: 10. CDR3 DNA: TGTGCCAGTAGTCAAGGGACTAGCGGGAAGTTAAGAGATACGCAGTATTTT. Translated: CASSQGTSGKLRDTQYF.

In this sample, this clone turned up a few times. The rearrangement links TRBV6-5 to TRBJ2-2; 7 nucleotides agree with TRBD1. Germline lookup yields CDR1 MNHEY and CDR2 SVGAGI. V lost 7 bases and J lost 7; bases outside the gene matches: 9. The CDR3 runs to 14 residues. The CDR3 protein is CASNLKQGIGELFF. The CDR3 DNA reads TGTGCCAGCAACTTAAAACAGGGGATCGGGGAGCTGTTTTTT.

In this sample, this clone turned up once. The chain joins TRBV6-6 to TRBJ2-1; no firm D call. The V gene lost 2 bases and the J gene lost 5 bases, with 16 bases spanning the gap. From germline, CDR1 is MNHNY and CDR2 SVGAGI (reference sequence). CDR3 length: 16 residues. In DNA form, the CDR3 reads TGTGCCAGCAGTTACGATTCGACTGCAAGCAACAATGAGCAGTTCTTC. It specifies CASSYDSTASNNEQFF.

The chain joins TRBV7-9 to TRBJ2-7; a possible D gene is TRBD2 (5 bases). The CDR3 has 15 residues. Germline values: CDR1 SEHNR, CDR2 FQNEAQ (reference sequence). Deletions cut 5 bases from V and 4 bases from J, with 18 bases between. The DNA for the CDR3 is TGTGCCAGCAGCCGAGATGTAGGACTCAGATACGAGCAGTACTTC. It yields the protein CASSRDVGLRYEQYF.

The chain couples TRBV3-1 (or the pseudogene TRBV3-2) to TRBJ2-5; TRBD2 matches at 11 bases. Trimming at V came to 5 bases and at J to 1 base, leaving 9 bases not matched to a gene. This CDR3 has 17 amino acids. CDR1 and CDR2 (germline): LGHDT, YNNKEL (reference sequence). The DNA of the CDR3 is TGTGCCAGCAGCACCCGGGGACTAGCGGCCCGCCAAGAGACCCAGTACTTC. This translates into CASSTRGLAARQETQYF.

The genes are TRBV6-2 or TRBV6-3 and TRBJ2-7, with D perhaps TRBD1 (6 bases). The CDR3 sequence is 15 residues long. Trimming pared 7 bases from V and 2 bases from J, leaving 18 bases between. In germline, CDR1 is MNHEY, CDR2 SVGEGT. CDR3 DNA: TGTGCCAGCACCCCCAGAGGGGGTAATGCCTACGAGCAGTACTTC. Translated: CASTPRGGNAYEQYF.

The chain joins TRBV27 to TRBJ1-1, with D tentatively TRBD1 (6 bases). This CDR3 comprises 17 residues. Trimming removed 5 bases at V and 1 base at J, with 20 bases between. The germline CDR1 and CDR2 sequences are MNHEY and SMNVEV (reference sequence). The CDR3 DNA reads TGTGCCAGCAGTCCAGGATCACAGGGTTTGGCGAACACTGAAGCTTTCTTT. Protein product: CASSPGSQGLANTEAFF.

The chain links TRBV10-3 to TRBJ2-7, with TRBD1 matching 9 bases. J gave up 4 bases and V 3 bases, and 7 bases lay outside the gene matches. The CDR3 is 15 residues long. From germline, CDR1 is ENHRY and CDR2 SYGVKD. The CDR3: CAISDEGTGNYEQYF. For the CDR3, the DNA is TGTGCCATCAGTGATGAGGGGACAGGGAATTACGAGCAGTACTTC.

In the case of this clone: The same CDR3 can be traced to other DNA sequences in this sample. The chain combines TRBV4-3 with TRBJ1-1; TRBD1 is a possible D gene (5 bases). Deletions cut 0 bases from V and 2 bases from J, with 7 bases between. CDR3 length: 14 amino acids. Germline CDR1 LGHNA, CDR2 YSLEER. CDR3 sequence reads: CASSQDRGNTEAFF. The CDR3 DNA follows: TGCGCCAGCAGCCAAGATAGGGGCAACACTGAAGCTTTCTTT.

The V and J genes are TRBV30 and TRBJ1-5; D is undetermined. The germline CDR1 and CDR2 sequences are GTSNPN and SVGIG (reference sequence). Trimming pared 1 base from V and 3 bases from J, leaving 10 bases between. This CDR3 region has 14 residues. The CDR3 DNA sequence: TGTGCCTGGAGTGGGCAACTACTCAATCAGCCCCAGCATTTT. It translates to CAWSGQLLNQPQHF.

The chain uses TRBV2 and TRBJ2-3; 9 positions match TRBD2. The CDR3 loop spans 15 amino acids. The ends lost 3 bases at V and 0 bases at J; junction bases unmatched: 1. In germline, CDR1 is SNHLY, CDR2 FYNNEI. CDR3 DNA: TGTGCCAGCAGTGACGCGGGGGGGAGCACAGATACGCAGTATTTT. Its translation: CASSDAGGSTDTQYF. The whole variable domain, filled in from reference TRBV2 and TRBJ2-3, reads EPEVTQTPSHQVTQMGQEVILRCVPISNHLYFYWYRQILGQKVEFLVSFYNNEISEKSEIFDDQFSVERPDGSNFTLKIRSTKLEDSAMYFCASSDAGGSTDTQYFGPGTRLTVL.

CDR3 in amino acids: CASSYPSTGNTEAFF. CDR3 DNA: TGTGCCAGCAGTTACCCCTCGACAGGGAACACTGAAGCTTTCTTT. The gene calls are TRBV6-2 or TRBV6-3 and TRBJ1-1, with D maybe TRBD1 (6 bases). V lost 2 bases and J lost 1, with 11 bases in between. Germline V gene data show CDR1 as MNHEY and CDR2 as SVGEGT. The CDR3 extends over 15 amino acids.

The chain recombines TRBV4-3 with TRBJ1-5; D perhaps matches TRBD1 (5 bases). Per the germline V gene, CDR1 is LGHNA and CDR2 is YSLEER. V was shortened by 4 bases and J by 6 bases, with 16 bases between the two germline ends. CDR3 length: 15 amino acids. The CDR3, as DNA: TGCGCCAGCAGCCTGGATCGGAGGGACGGTCAGCCCCAGCATTTT. This codes for CASSLDRRDGQPQHF.

The V call is TRBV3-1 (or the pseudogene TRBV3-2), the J call TRBJ2-1; 14 bases fit TRBD2. The CDR3 sequence is 17 residues long. Looked up from germline, CDR1 is LGHDT and CDR2 is YNNKEL (reference sequence). With V trimmed by 6 bases and J by 5 bases, 9 bases remained unmatched. CDR3 in DNA: TGTGCCAGCAGTCGGGCGGGACTAGCGGGAGTCAACAATGAGCAGTTCTTC. This codes for CASSRAGLAGVNNEQFF.

DNA of the CDR3: TGCGCCAGCAGTCCTGGAACAGCCTCCTATGGCTACACCTTC. Translation gives CASSPGTASYGYTF. The V call is TRBV10-1, the J call TRBJ1-2; D is ambiguous. Germline V gives CDR1 WNHNN, CDR2 SYGVQD (reference sequence). V dropped 5 bases and J dropped 4 bases, with 14 bases sitting between them. The CDR3 is made up of 14 amino acids.

The V call is TRBV5-4, the J call TRBJ1-6; 10 positions agree with TRBD1. Germline CDR1 SGHNT, CDR2 YYREEE (reference sequence). CDR3 length: 17 amino acids. Trimming at V came to 4 bases and at J to 2 bases, leaving 6 bases not matched to a gene. Written as DNA, the CDR3 is TGTGCCAGCAGCCTACGACAGGGGGCCACCTATAATTCACCCCTCCACTTT. The encoded protein is CASSLRQGATYNSPLHF.

This rearrangement joins TRBV7-2 to TRBJ2-7; 8 bases fit TRBD2. Trimming at V came to 5 bases and at J to 7 bases, leaving 16 bases not matched to a gene. The germline V gene encodes CDR1 SGHTA and CDR2 FQGNSA. The CDR3 runs to 16 residues. CDR3 DNA: TGTGCCAGCAGCCGGTTGGCTAGCGGGCCGCGGGGAGAGCAGTACTTC. As protein: CASSRLASGPRGEQYF.

The chain carries TRBV4-2 and TRBJ2-3, with 8 bases lining up with TRBD2. Germline loops: CDR1 LGHNA, CDR2 YNFKEQ. Trimming removed 4 bases from V and 5 bases from J; junction bases left unmatched: 17. This CDR3 region has 18 residues. The CDR3 is CASSPTGTSESGGDTQYF. The CDR3 region has the DNA TGTGCCAGCAGCCCCACCGGGACTAGTGAGTCTGGAGGAGATACGCAGTATTTT.

The chain is built from TRBV30 and TRBJ1-2; D unclear. Germline V gives CDR1 GTSNPN, CDR2 SVGIG (reference sequence). Trimming shortened V by 6 bases and J by 8 bases, and 22 bases separated the two germline ends. CDR3 length: 14 amino acids. Here the CDR3 DNA reads TGTGCCTGTCCCTGGGAGGGAAGGGTGAAGGGCTACACCTTC. It translates to CACPWEGRVKGYTF.

The V and J genes are TRBV27 and TRBJ1-6; no reliable D call. This CDR3 has 15 amino acids. Germline CDR1 reads MNHEY; CDR2 reads SMNVEV (reference sequence). The V gene lost 7 bases and the J gene lost 2 bases, with 12 bases spanning the gap. The CDR3 DNA follows: TGTGCCAGCAACCCCTCGCGGACCTATAATTCACCCCTCCACTTT. The encoded protein is CASNPSRTYNSPLHF.

Worth noting for this clone: In the same sample, other DNA sequences code for this CDR3. The gene calls are TRBV28 and TRBJ2-1, with 8 bases lining up with TRBD2. The germline V gene encodes CDR1 MDHEN and CDR2 SYDVKM. The CDR3 extends over 15 amino acids. Trimming took 2 bases from V and 1 from J; bases not matched to a gene: 1. CDR3 in DNA: TGTGCCAGCAGTTTAAGCGGGAGTTCCTACAATGAGCAGTTCTTC. Translating it yields CASSLSGSSYNEQFF.

The chain is built from TRBV5-6 and TRBJ2-3; 12 bases map to TRBD2. The CDR3 totals 16 residues. The V gene end was trimmed by 7 bases and the J gene end by 2 bases; junction bases not matched to a gene: 8. In germline, CDR1 is SGHDT, CDR2 YYEEEE. The CDR3 reads CASRKGLAGPTDTQYF. The CDR3 DNA sequence: TGTGCCAGCCGCAAGGGACTAGCGGGTCCCACAGATACGCAGTATTTT. The whole variable domain, filled in from reference TRBV5-6 and TRBJ2-3, reads DAGVTQSPTHLIKTRGQQVTLRCSPKSGHDTVSWYQQALGQGPQFIFQYYEEEERQRGNFPDRFSGHQFPNYSSELNVNALLLGDSALYLCASRKGLAGPTDTQYFGPGTRLTVL.